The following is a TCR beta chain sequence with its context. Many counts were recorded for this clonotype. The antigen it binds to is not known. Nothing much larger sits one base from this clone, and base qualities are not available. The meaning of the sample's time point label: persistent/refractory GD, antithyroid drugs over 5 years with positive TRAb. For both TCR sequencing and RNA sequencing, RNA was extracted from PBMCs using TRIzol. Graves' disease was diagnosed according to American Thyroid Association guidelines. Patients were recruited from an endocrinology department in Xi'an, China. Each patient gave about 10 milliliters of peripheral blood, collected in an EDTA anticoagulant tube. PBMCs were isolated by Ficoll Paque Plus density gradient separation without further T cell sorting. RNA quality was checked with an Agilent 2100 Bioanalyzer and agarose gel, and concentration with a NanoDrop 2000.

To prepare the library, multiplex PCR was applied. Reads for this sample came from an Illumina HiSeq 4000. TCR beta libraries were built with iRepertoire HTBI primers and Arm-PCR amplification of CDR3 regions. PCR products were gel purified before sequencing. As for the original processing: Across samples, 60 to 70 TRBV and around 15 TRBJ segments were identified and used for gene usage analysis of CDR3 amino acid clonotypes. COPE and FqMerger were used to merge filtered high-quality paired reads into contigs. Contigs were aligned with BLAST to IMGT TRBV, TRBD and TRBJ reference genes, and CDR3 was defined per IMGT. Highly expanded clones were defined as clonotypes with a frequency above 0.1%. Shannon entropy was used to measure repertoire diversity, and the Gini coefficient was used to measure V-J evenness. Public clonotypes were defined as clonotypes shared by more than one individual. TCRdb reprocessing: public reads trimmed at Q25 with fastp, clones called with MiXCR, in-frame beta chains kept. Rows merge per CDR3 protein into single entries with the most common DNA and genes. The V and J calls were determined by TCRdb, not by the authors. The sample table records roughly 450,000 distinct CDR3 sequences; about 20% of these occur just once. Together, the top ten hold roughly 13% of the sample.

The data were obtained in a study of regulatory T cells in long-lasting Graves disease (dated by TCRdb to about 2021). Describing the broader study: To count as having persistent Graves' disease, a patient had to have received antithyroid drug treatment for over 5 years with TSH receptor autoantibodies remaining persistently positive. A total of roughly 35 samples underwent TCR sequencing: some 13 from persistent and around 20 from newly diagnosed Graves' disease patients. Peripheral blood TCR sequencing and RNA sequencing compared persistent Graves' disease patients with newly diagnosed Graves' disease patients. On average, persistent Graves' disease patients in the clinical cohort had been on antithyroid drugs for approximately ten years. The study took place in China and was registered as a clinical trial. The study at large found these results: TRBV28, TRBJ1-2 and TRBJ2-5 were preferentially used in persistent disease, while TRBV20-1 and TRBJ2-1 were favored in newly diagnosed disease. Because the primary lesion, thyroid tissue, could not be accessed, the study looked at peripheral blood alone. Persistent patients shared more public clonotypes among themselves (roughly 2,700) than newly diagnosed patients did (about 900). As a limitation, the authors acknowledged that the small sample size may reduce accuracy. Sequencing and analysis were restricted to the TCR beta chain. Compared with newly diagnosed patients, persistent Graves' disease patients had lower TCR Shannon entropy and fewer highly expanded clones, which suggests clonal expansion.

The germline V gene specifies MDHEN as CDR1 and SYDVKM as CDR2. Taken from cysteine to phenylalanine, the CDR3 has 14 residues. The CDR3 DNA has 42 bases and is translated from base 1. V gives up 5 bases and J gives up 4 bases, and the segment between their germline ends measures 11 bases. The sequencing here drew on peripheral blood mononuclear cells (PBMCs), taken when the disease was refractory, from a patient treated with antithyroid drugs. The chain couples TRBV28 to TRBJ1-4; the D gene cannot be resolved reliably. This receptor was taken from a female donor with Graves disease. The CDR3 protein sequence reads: CASSHGLFNEKLFF. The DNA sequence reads TGTGCCAGCAGTCACGGGCTCTTTAATGAAAAACTGTTTTTT.